This entry is about one T cell receptor (beta chain). This entry belongs to a study of blood T cell repertoires in COVID-19. Study-wide context: The United States, Italy and Spain supplied acute and convalescent COVID-19 samples. T cells, B-cell-depleted T cells, or PBMCs supplied cDNA or gDNA.

The CDR3 is 17 amino acids. J lost 8 bases, V lost 5 bases, and 17 bases had no gene match. Germline V gene lookup returns CDR1 SGHNT and CDR2 YENEEA. Method: immunoSEQ multiplex PCR; TCRdb's copy keeps in-frame clones and lacks some. The sample holds a few hundred thousand clones, more than 75% seen once. The J gene is TRBJ2-4, the V gene TRBV11-3; 8 nucleotides line up with TRBD1. The sequencing sample was made of peripheral blood. The source is a woman between 45 and 65 years old with active or convalescent COVID-19. The DNA of the CDR3 is TGTGCCAGCAGCCCGGGCGAGTTGACAGGGGAAAGGGACATTCAGTACTTC. Translated: CASSPGELTGERDIQYF.